This note documents a single T cell receptor beta chain sequence. What it binds is unknown. This sample is part of a study of graft-versus-host responses after intestinal transplantation. At the level of the study: Anti-thymocyte globulin was used for induction in all recipients, who then took tacrolimus and steroids for approximately 3 years.

Trimming removed 2 bases from V and 0 bases from J, with 9 bases in between. The CDR3 length is 15 residues. Germline V CDR1 and CDR2: SGHRS, YFSETQ. This table comes from immunoSEQ multiplex PCR, and its TCRdb copy is limited to in-frame clones, with some not included. Of about 120,000 clones listed, just under 95% were seen once; the top ten hold around 0.12%. Broader study findings: There was an association between peak levels of circulating GvH clones and early post-transplant HvG declines.

This sequence originates from a human donor who received an intestinal transplant. The sample here was unstimulated CD4+ T cells sorted from spleen or lymph node cells, taken before intestinal transplant. The chain recombines TRBV5-1 with TRBJ2-1; D is uncertain. The CDR3 reads CASSLAESSYNEQFF. CDR3 coding DNA: TGCGCCAGCAGCTTAGCCGAGAGCTCCTACAATGAGCAGTTCTTC.